This T cell receptor (beta chain) was identified during a study of beta chain features in type 1 diabetes. Study summary: Patient and healthy donor groups were alike in age, gender and cell yields.

Germline-derived CDR1 and CDR2 are SGDLS and YYNGEE. The CDR3 consists of 14 residues. V was pared by 3 bases and J by 5 bases, with 11 bases between. General study findings and limits: For cells with high TCR expression, cDNA sequencing could yield over-representation. A moderate, significant TCRB CDR3 shortening appeared in type 1 diabetes across four CD4+ subsets.

Reverse transcription of all isolated RNA meant that expressed TCRB transcripts were sequenced. Libraries were prepared by immunoSEQ multiplex PCR; TCRdb keeps only in-frame clonotypes and omits some of them. The table has around 310,000 clones, around an eighth seen once; the top ten hold about 0.016%. About this clone: Its target is unknown.

Specimen: naive CD4+ T cells from blood. The source is a woman aged 18-35 years with type 1 diabetes. The chain has TRBV9 and TRBJ1-4; no firm D call. CDR3: CASSAHGENEKLFF. In nucleotides, the CDR3 is TGTGCCAGCAGCGCCCACGGTGAAAATGAAAAACTGTTTTTT.